This T cell receptor beta chain emerged from a study of cytomegalovirus exposure and HLA in healthy donors. Profiling relied on immunoSEQ multiplex PCR, and the TCRdb table lists in-frame clones only, not all of them. Counted here are about 70,000 clones, 92% occurring once; the ten biggest clones make up about 5.4%. Germline loops: CDR1 MRHNA, CDR2 SNTAGT. The trim removed 5 bases at V and 4 bases at J, leaving 5 bases unmatched. This CDR3 is built from 15 residues. Comments on this clone: The antigen remains unidentified.

Whole-study results and caveats: TCR beta chains numbering 150 to 200 were designated cytomegalovirus-associated.

The sequenced sample consisted of PBMCs. This sequence originates from a man younger than 35 in good health and CMV-seropositive. The chain recombines TRBV6-4 with TRBJ2-5; 12 nucleotides match TRBD1. The CDR3, as DNA: TGTGCCAGCAGTTCCGGGACAGGGGGCGGAGAGACCCAGTACTTC. It is translated as CASSSGTGGGETQYF.